Below, 8 T cell receptor beta chains from the same sample are listed, as sequenced in a study of T cell clonality in common variable immunodeficiency. Sequencing used immunoSEQ multiplex PCR; TCRdb keeps in-frame clones, though not all of them. The sample yields about 42,000 clones, without any singletons. Material for sequencing was peripheral blood mononuclear cells. The receptors were gathered from a person aged 18-69 years in good health.

This clone was seen repeatedly, ten times or more. Coverage ceases 3 residues before the CDR3 finishes, and the germline J gene fills in the end. This rearrangement joins TRBV5-6 to TRBJ2-3, with D unresolved. The CDR3 length is 15 residues. V dropped 1 base and J dropped 3 bases, with 12 bases sitting between them. Per germline, CDR1 SGHDT and CDR2 YYEEEE. The CDR3 DNA, read in part, is TGTGCCAGCAGCTTGAGTCCCGCGGAAACAGATACG. Its translation: CASSLSPAETDT. The CDR3 as a whole reads CASSLSPAETDTQYF.

This clone was detected many times. The read terminates 3 residues ahead of where the CDR3 ends, so the germline J gene completes it. The chain couples TRBV7-9 to TRBJ1-1; TRBD1 is a possible D gene (5 bases). This CDR3 is built from 14 residues. Germline CDR1 and CDR2: SEHNR and FQNEAQ (reference sequence). The covered CDR3 bases are TGTGCCAGCAGCTTAGAGGGGCAAACACAAGAA. It specifies CASSLEGQTQE. The full CDR3 is CASSLEGQTQEAFF. The entire variable domain, with the rest obtained from reference TRBV7-9 and TRBJ1-1, is as follows: DTGVSQNPRHKITKRGQNVTFRCDPISEHNRLYWYRQTLGQGPEFLTYFQNEAQLEKSRLLSDRFSAERPKGSFSTLEIQRTEQGDSAMYLCASSLEGQTQEAFFGQGTRLTVV.

In its sample, this clone was seen many times. The read finishes 3 residues shy of the CDR3 end, and the germline J gene is used to complete it. J is TRBJ2-1 and V is TRBV20-1, with D maybe TRBD2 (5 bases). Germline CDR1 is DFQATT and CDR2 is SNEGSKA (reference sequence). The germline V and J ends were trimmed by 0 bases and 2 bases, with 14 bases remaining between them. The CDR3 totals 16 residues. This CDR3 is CSARDLRTPTYNEQFF. The sequenced CDR3 bases are TGCAGTGCTAGAGATCTGAGGACTCCCACCTACAATGAG.

This clone was seen ten or more times. The CDR3 extends 3 residues past the end of the read, so its final part is completed from the germline J gene. This rearrangement joins TRBV7-2 to TRBJ2-1; D unclear. Germline V gene data show CDR1 as SGHTA and CDR2 as FQGNSA. There are 17 residues in the CDR3. V lost 0 bases and J lost 2, with 14 bases in between. CDR3 sequence reads: CASSLAASSRPYNEQFF. The DNA read from the CDR3 is TGTGCCAGCAGCTTAGCGGCTAGTTCGCGCCCCTACAATGAG.

This clone was counted ten times or more. From the germline J gene comes the end of the CDR3, since the read stops 3 residues before it. The chain carries TRBV6-2 or TRBV6-3 and TRBJ2-5; D gene ambiguous. V was trimmed by 2 bases and J by 3 bases, leaving 16 bases between them. The CDR3 is made up of 16 amino acids. The germline V gene encodes CDR1 MNHEY and CDR2 SVGEGT. CDR3 DNA, as far as it was read: TGTGCCAGCAGTTACAGCAGTTCGGGTAGCAAAGAGACC. It yields the protein CASSYSSSGSKET. The whole CDR3 is CASSYSSSGSKETQYF.

There are many counts of this clone. The sequence runs out 3 residues before the end of the CDR3; the remainder is reconstructed from the germline J gene. The chain links TRBV30 to TRBJ1-3, with D tentatively TRBD1 (5 bases). Trimming pared 1 base from V and 4 bases from J, leaving 8 bases between. This CDR3 contains 13 residues. Germline CDR1 and CDR2: GTSNPN and SVGIG (reference sequence). The sequenced part of the CDR3 DNA is TGTGCCTGGAGTGGCAGGGCCGGAAACACC. It specifies CAWSGRAGNT. The full-length CDR3 reads as CAWSGRAGNTIYF.

This clone was counted ten times or more. Sequencing ends 3 residues short of the CDR3 end; the germline J gene provides the rest. The V call is TRBV7-8, the J call TRBJ2-7, with a possible D match to TRBD1 (5 bases). Germline CDR1 is SGHVS and CDR2 is FQNEAQ. V dropped 0 bases and J dropped 2 bases, with 11 bases sitting between them. The CDR3 sequence is 15 residues long. The CDR3 bases that were read are TGTGCCAGCAGCTTAGCGGCGACAGTCACCTACGAG. Residues: CASSLAATVTYE. The entire CDR3 is CASSLAATVTYEQYF. The whole variable domain, filled in from reference TRBV7-8 and TRBJ2-7, reads GAGVSQSPRYKVAKRGQDVALRCDPISGHVSLFWYQQALGQGPEFLTYFQNEAQLDKSGLPSDRFFAERPEGSVSTLKIQRTQQEDSAVYLCASSLAATVTYEQYFGPGTRLTVT.

In its sample, this clone was seen many times. Read coverage stops 3 residues before the CDR3 terminus; the germline J gene supplies the remainder. The chain recombines TRBV19 with TRBJ2-7, with D tentatively TRBD1 (5 bases). This CDR3 region has 14 residues. Germline V lookup: CDR1 LNHDA, CDR2 SQIVND (reference sequence). The V end was cut by 7 bases, the J end by 0 bases, with 13 bases between. The CDR3 sequence is CASKQATSSYEQYF. The CDR3 DNA, read in part, is TGTGCCAGTAAACAGGCGACGAGCTCCTACGAG.